Ten or more counts support the clone carrying this T cell receptor (beta chain). Losses at the gene ends were 5 bases for V and 9 bases for J; bases not matched to a gene: 6. CDR3 length equals 14 residues. Germline CDR1 is MNHEY and CDR2 is SMNVEV (reference sequence). These data belong to a study of kidney transplant recipient with SARS-CoV-2 infection. Via MiXCR, TCRdb re-called the reads, giving one row per CDR3 protein. The table lists about 250,000 distinct CDR3 sequences, more than 25% of them singletons. This sequence joins TRBV27 and TRBJ2-1; 11 bases map to TRBD2. The starting material was a blood sample, obtained at baseline and between days 110 and 120 from a kidney transplant recipient. The origin of this receptor is a male patient in his 30s who had COVID-19 and was a kidney transplant recipient. Some T cells may originate from the graft donor. As DNA, the CDR3 is TGTGCCAGCAGTATAACACTAGCGGGAGCTGAGCAGTTCTTC. Amino acid sequence: CASSITLAGAEQFF.